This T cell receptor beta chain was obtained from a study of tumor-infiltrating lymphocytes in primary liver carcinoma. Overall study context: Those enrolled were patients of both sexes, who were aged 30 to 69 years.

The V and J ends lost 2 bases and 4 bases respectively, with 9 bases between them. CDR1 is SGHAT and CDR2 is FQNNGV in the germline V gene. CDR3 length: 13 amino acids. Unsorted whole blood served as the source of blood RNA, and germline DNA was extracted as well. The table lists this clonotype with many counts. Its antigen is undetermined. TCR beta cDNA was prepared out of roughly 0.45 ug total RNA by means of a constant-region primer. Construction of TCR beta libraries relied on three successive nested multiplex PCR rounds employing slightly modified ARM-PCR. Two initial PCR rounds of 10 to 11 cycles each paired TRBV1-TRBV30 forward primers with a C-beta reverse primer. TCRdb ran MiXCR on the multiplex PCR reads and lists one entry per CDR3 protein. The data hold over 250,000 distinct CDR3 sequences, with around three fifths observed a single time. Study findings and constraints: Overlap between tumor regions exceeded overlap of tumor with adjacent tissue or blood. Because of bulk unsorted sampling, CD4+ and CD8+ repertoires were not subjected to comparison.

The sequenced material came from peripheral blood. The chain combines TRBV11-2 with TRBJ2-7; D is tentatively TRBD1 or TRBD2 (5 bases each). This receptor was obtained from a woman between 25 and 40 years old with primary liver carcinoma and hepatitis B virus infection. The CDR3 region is CASSLNEGYEQYF. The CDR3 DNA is TGTGCCAGCAGCTTAAATGAGGGGTACGAGCAGTACTTC.